The clone carrying this T cell receptor beta chain has at least ten counts. The antigen is not known. The source of the sample is a study of T cells in Graves' hyperthyroidism and ophthalmopathy. Study-wide results and limits: The majority of expanded thyroid clonotypes above 0.001 also appeared in blood.

Authors of the study amplified TCR beta CDR3 regions from RNA transcripts. Initially, a first-round RT-PCR of the TCR CDR3 employed the HTBI primer set. A single record per CDR3 protein comes from TCRdb applying MiXCR to the multiplex PCR reads. The data contain some 440,000 distinct CDR3 sequences, approximately 15% of them singletons. Researchers defined stable Graves' hyperthyroidism as no ophthalmopathy progression within 18 months. Thyroid ultrasound, orbital computed tomography, clinical symptoms, and serum thyroxine and TRAb underpinned diagnoses. The CDR3 spans 16 residues. Germline V gene sequence: CDR1 DFQATT, CDR2 SNEGSKA (reference sequence). Trimming stripped 5 bases from V and 0 bases from J, with 20 bases between.

The chain employs TRBV20-1 and TRBJ2-7, with D perhaps TRBD2 (7 bases). Source material: blood. The TCR was taken from a woman between 18 and 29 years old with Graves' hyperthyroidism. The CDR3 region is CSARGRGYISSYEQYF. CDR3 bases: TGCAGTGCTCGGGGGCGGGGGTATATAAGCTCCTACGAGCAGTACTTC.